Each of the 10 T cell receptor beta chains below was sequenced from the same sample in a study of cytomegalovirus exposure and HLA in healthy donors. The assay was immunoSEQ multiplex PCR, and TCRdb's table has in-frame clones only and misses some. The sample includes 250,000 to 300,000 clones, around 87% seen only once; the top ten take 0.35% to 0.4%. The material sequenced was PBMCs. Receptors were obtained from a woman between 18 and 30 years old in good health and CMV-seronegative.

A few counts support this clone. This chain uses TRBV19 with TRBJ1-3, with a tentative D call TRBD1 (5 bases). Trimming shortened V by 6 bases and J by 0 bases, and 9 bases separated the two germline ends. CDR1 is LNHDA, CDR2 SQIVND, per germline (reference sequence). CDR3 length: 14 residues. The CDR3 region is CASSGGSSGNTIYF. Written as DNA, the CDR3 is TGTGCCAGTAGCGGGGGTAGCTCTGGAAACACCATATATTTT.

The chain carries TRBV5-1 and TRBJ2-2; TRBD2 agrees at 11 bases. V shed 4 bases, J shed 3 bases, and the junction held 5 bases outside the gene matches. The germline V gene has CDR1 SGHRS and CDR2 YFSETQ. This CDR3 has 16 residues. The CDR3 nucleotides are TGCGCCAGCAGCCCCCTTAGCGGGGGGGACACCGGGGAGCTGTTTTTT. Translated, it gives CASSPLSGGDTGELFF. The full variable domain, in which reference TRBV5-1 and TRBJ2-2 provide the parts outside the CDR3, is KAGVTQTPRYLIKTRGQQVTLSCSPISGHRSVSWYQQTPGQGLQFLFEYFSETQRNKGNFPGRFSGRQFSNSRSEMNVSTLELGDSALYLCASSPLSGGDTGELFFGEGSRLTVL.

This chain links TRBV10-3 with TRBJ2-4, with 8 nucleotides matching TRBD2. From germline, CDR1 is ENHRY and CDR2 SYGVKD. The CDR3 sequence is 15 residues long. V was clipped by 10 bases and J by 0 bases; unmatched bases: 8. The CDR3 DNA follows: TGTGCCAGCGGGAGCGGGGGAGAAGCCAAAAACATTCAGTACTTC. Its translation: CASGSGGEAKNIQYF.

This chain joins TRBV5-4 and TRBJ2-5; 7 nucleotides line up with TRBD1. CDR1 and CDR2 (germline): SGHNT, YYREEE (reference sequence). The CDR3 loop spans 14 amino acids. V trimming: 9 bases; J trimming: 2 bases; junction bases outside the gene matches: 10. CDR3 loop: CAISLWDSQETQYF. CDR3 bases: TGTGCCATCTCACTATGGGACAGTCAAGAGACCCAGTACTTC.

The chain recombines TRBV29-1 with TRBJ1-1, with TRBD1 matching over 8 bases. J gave up 8 bases and V 7 bases, and 15 bases lay outside the gene matches. The CDR3 spans 14 residues. Germline-derived CDR1 and CDR2 are SQVTM and ANQGSEA. The CDR3 reads CSASPSTGGREAFF. CDR3 DNA sequence: TGCAGCGCGTCCCCTTCCACAGGGGGTAGGGAAGCTTTCTTT.

The chain recombines TRBV6-6 with TRBJ1-3; 8 bases fit TRBD1. Germline V gene lookup returns CDR1 MNHNY and CDR2 SVGAGI (reference sequence). V gave up 5 bases and J gave up 4 bases; unmatched junction bases: 10. The CDR3 is made up of 16 amino acids. CDR3 residues: CASSPTGTGPGNTIYF. The CDR3 region has the DNA TGTGCCAGCAGTCCCACCGGGACAGGTCCCGGAAACACCATATATTTT.

This clone appeared a single time. V is TRBV7-9 and J is TRBJ1-6; 7 positions match TRBD1. The V segment lost 5 bases and the J segment 9 bases; nucleotides outside the gene matches: 10. CDR3 length: 15 residues. Germline V gene lookup returns CDR1 SEHNR and CDR2 FQNEAQ (reference sequence). CDR3 in amino acids: CASSISQGVASPLHF. The CDR3 region has the DNA TGTGCCAGCAGCATATCTCAGGGGGTCGCTTCACCCCTCCACTTT.

The chain recombines TRBV13 with TRBJ2-1; 16 bases are a match to TRBD2. CDR1 and CDR2 from the germline V gene are PRHDT and FYEKMQ (reference sequence). The length of the CDR3 is 18 residues. The trim removed 4 bases at V and 4 bases at J, leaving 7 bases unmatched. CDR3 nucleotides: TGTGCCAGCAGCTCGGGACTAGCGGGGGGGCGGCCATACAATGAGCAGTTCTTC. It yields the protein CASSSGLAGGRPYNEQFF.

V usage is TRBV7-8 and J usage is TRBJ1-2; D possibly corresponds to TRBD1 (6 bases). Germline CDR1 is SGHVS and CDR2 is FQNEAQ. CDR3 length: 15 residues. The V gene lost 7 bases and the J gene lost 0 bases, with 15 bases spanning the gap. In DNA form, the CDR3 reads TGTGCCAGCACCTCATCTGACAGGTCTAACTATGGCTACACCTTC. Translated: CASTSSDRSNYGYTF.

The chain recombines TRBV30 with TRBJ1-3; D is ambiguous. Trimming took off 2 bases at V and 7 bases at J, with 9 bases between the two ends. CDR1 and CDR2 (germline): GTSNPN, SVGIG (reference sequence). The CDR3 is made up of 12 amino acids. The CDR3 nucleotides read TGTGCCTGGAGTCCCCCCGGGAACACCATATATTTT. Amino acid sequence: CAWSPPGNTIYF.